One T cell receptor (beta chain) is described in this entry. Its antigen remains unknown. A patient was excluded if there was uncontrolled infection, other autoimmune disease, pregnancy or lactation. The sample originates from a study of T cells in Graves' hyperthyroidism and ophthalmopathy. Study information: Any treatment followed the collection of peripheral blood at initial diagnosis.

Authors of the study amplified TCR beta CDR3 regions from RNA transcripts. HTBI primers were used for first-round RT-PCR of the TCR CDR3. TCRdb processed the multiplex PCR reads anew with MiXCR; each CDR3 protein has one entry. The sample has 600,000 or so distinct CDR3 sequences, approximately 15% seen once. The CDR3 runs to 14 residues. The germline V gene encodes CDR1 MNHNS and CDR2 SASEGT. V was clipped by 5 bases and J by 1 base, with 9 bases between them. Study-wide results and caveats: Within blood appeared most thyroid clonotypes that had expanded above 0.001. The model anticipated ophthalmopathy a median about six months pre-onset.

The receptor was derived from a woman aged 18-29 years with Graves' ophthalmopathy. Sequencing input: blood. The chain is built from TRBV6-1 and TRBJ1-3, with D tentatively TRBD1 (5 bases). The CDR3: CASSWGGSGNTIYF. DNA for the CDR3: TGTGCCAGCAGTTGGGGGGGATCTGGAAACACCATATATTTT.